This T cell receptor (beta chain) was observed in a study of identical twins. TCRdb reanalysed the 5' RACE reads using MiXCR and keeps one entry per CDR3 protein. The data hold around 340,000 distinct CDR3 sequences, with roughly an eighth observed a single time. V gave up 4 bases and J gave up 3 bases, with 13 bases separating them. This CDR3 region has 14 residues. Per germline, CDR1 SGHRS and CDR2 YFSETQ. The sample was also reused in another study, on yellow fever vaccine responses in identical twins.

Sequenced sample: CD8+ T cells sorted from blood. The TCR comes from a woman in her late teens or twenties in good health. The J gene is TRBJ2-5, the V gene TRBV5-1; perhaps TRBD1 as D (6 bases). CDR3 bases: TGCGCCAGCAGCCCTCCGACAGGAGAAGAGACCCAGTACTTC. Its translation is CASSPPTGEETQYF.